Shown below are 3 T cell receptor beta chains from a single sample sequenced in a study of T cells in localized non-small cell lung cancer. The protocol was immunoSEQ multiplex PCR, while the TCRdb copy is restricted to in-frame clones and leaves out a portion. The sample contains about 48,000 clones, around 77% of which appear only once. Sequenced material: peripheral blood, taken before any cancer treatment. All receptors derive from a man aged 40 to 70 with stage I squamous cell lung carcinoma.

In this sample, this clone turned up a few times. The chain uses TRBV7-2 and TRBJ1-6; TRBD1 agrees at 9 bases. This CDR3 region has 15 residues. V lost 1 base to trimming and J lost 9 bases; unmatched junction nucleotides: 4. CDR1 is SGHTA, CDR2 FQGNSA, per germline. This CDR3 reads CASSLGDRDASPLHF. Written as DNA, the CDR3 is TGTGCCAGCAGCTTAGGGGACAGGGATGCTTCACCCCTCCACTTT.

The chain joins TRBV21-1 to TRBJ2-3. TRBV21-1 is assigned pseudogene status. The CDR3 extends over 16 amino acids. This CDR3 is CASSSKDFLWSDTQYF. The CDR3 DNA reads TGTGCCAGCAGCAGTAAAGATTTCCTTTGGTCAGATACGCAGTATTTT.

V gene TRBV15 combines with J gene TRBJ1-5; D uncertain. The CDR3 has 13 amino acids. Germline V CDR1 and CDR2: LNHNV, YYDKDF (reference sequence). Trimming shortened V by 5 bases and J by 5 bases, and 10 bases separated the two germline ends. As DNA, the CDR3 is TGTGCCACCAGCGAAGATAATTATCAGCCCCAGCATTTT. Translation: CATSEDNYQPQHF.